This T cell receptor beta chain was obtained from a study of CD8+ T cells in alopecia areata. Regarding the study as a whole: Tofacitinib did not eliminate many expanded lesional clones from scalp or blood. Scalp samples also yield sequences of resident alphabeta T cells from normal skin.

Extracted RNA was reverse transcribed, and the resulting cDNA served as sequencing template. Data came from immunoSEQ multiplex PCR; TCRdb stores just in-frame clones and leaves some out. The sample lists approximately 150,000 clones, 85% to 90% occurring once. With respect to this clone: Its cognate antigen is unknown.

The treatment was: oral pan-JAK inhibitor, 5-10 mg twice daily. Lesional scalp punch biopsies and peripheral blood were collected from alopecia areata patients. Researchers picked out CD4+ and CD8+ T cells from PBMCs by sorting. The TCR comes from a human donor with alopecia areata. Sequenced material: CD8+ T cells sorted from blood, taken at week 4, from a patient treated with tofacitinib.

The CDR3 coding sequence is TGTGCCAGCAGCTCAACCGGGACAGGGGTCAATGAGCAGTTCTTC. Translated: CASSSTGTGVNEQFF. The chain uses TRBV7-9 and TRBJ2-1; 10 positions match TRBD1. V shed 4 bases and J 6 bases; nucleotides not matched to a gene: 6. Germline CDR1 SEHNR, CDR2 FQNEAQ (reference sequence). The CDR3 loop spans 15 amino acids.